The 30 T cell receptor beta chains given below trace back to one sample, sequenced in a study of T cells after yellow fever vaccination (dated by TCRdb to the late 2010s). The sample's treatment or condition, from its label and the paper: live attenuated yellow fever vaccine strain. Receptor libraries were prepared by 5' RACE. The sequencer was an Illumina HiSeq 2500. TCRdb reran the public reads through fastp at Q25 and MiXCR, keeping productive beta chains. Merged by CDR3 protein, the rows form single entries marked with the most common genes and DNA. The sample table holds approximately 350,000 distinct CDR3 sequences, of which 11% were seen once. Of the sample, around 20% falls within the top ten clones. The starting material was PBMCs, obtained on the day of the first yellow fever vaccination. These receptors were taken from a young man who received the YFV17D yellow fever vaccine.

This chain's CDR3 is CASSESGWTDTQYF. CDR3 in DNA: TGCGCCAGCAGTGAGTCGGGGTGGACAGATACGCAGTATTTT. V and J are TRBV10-1 and TRBJ2-3, with D unclear. The CDR3 sequence is 14 residues long. Germline V lookup: CDR1 WNHNN, CDR2 SYGVQD (reference sequence). Trimming stripped 0 bases from V and 3 bases from J, with 7 bases between.

The V and J genes are TRBV29-1 and TRBJ2-1, with D perhaps given as TRBD1 or TRBD2 (5 bases each). Germline V gene lookup returns CDR1 SQVTM and CDR2 ANQGSEA. Between the trimmed V and J ends, which lost 7 bases and 8 bases, there was a span of 9 bases. The CDR3 spans 10 residues. The CDR3: CSGGSDEQFF. CDR3 bases: TGCAGCGGGGGGAGCGATGAGCAGTTCTTC.

This chain joins TRBV6-1 and TRBJ2-2, with 7 bases that match TRBD1. CDR1 MNHNS and CDR2 SASEGT come from the germline V gene. This CDR3 contains 15 residues. The ends lost 5 bases at V and 7 bases at J; junction bases unmatched: 10. The CDR3 region has the DNA TGTGCCAGCAGTCGACCGACAGGGTTTCACGGGGAGCTGTTTTTT. Translating gives CASSRPTGFHGELFF.

This sequence joins TRBV7-2 and TRBJ2-5, with 12 bases matching TRBD2. V lost 5 bases to trimming and J lost 2 bases; unmatched junction nucleotides: 6. The CDR3 has 16 amino acids. Germline V CDR1 and CDR2: SGHTA, FQGNSA. The CDR3 nucleotides are TGTGCCAGCAGCCTCACTAGCGGGGGGTTTCAAGAGACCCAGTACTTC. Translation: CASSLTSGGFQETQYF.

In its sample, this clonotype was seen many times. J is TRBJ2-3 and V is TRBV20-1, with D possibly matching TRBD2 (7 bases). This CDR3 has 14 amino acids. V was cut by 4 bases and J by 2 bases, with 13 bases left in between. Germline assignment: CDR1 DFQATT and CDR2 SNEGSKA (reference sequence). The DNA for the CDR3 is TGCAGTGCTACGAGGGGGGGTTTCACAGATACGCAGTATTTT. Its translation is CSATRGGFTDTQYF.

The J gene is TRBJ1-4, the V gene TRBV6-1, with a tentative D call TRBD1 (6 bases). The CDR3 is made up of 15 amino acids. CDR1 MNHNS and CDR2 SASEGT come from the germline V gene. V was cut by 6 bases and J by 5 bases, with 16 bases left in between. The CDR3 sequence is CASSSQGQGNEKLFF. Written as DNA, the CDR3 is TGTGCCAGCAGCTCTCAGGGGCAGGGGAATGAAAAACTGTTTTTT.

This clonotype was detected ten times or more. The rearrangement links TRBV5-1 to TRBJ1-2; weak D call: TRBD1 (5 bases). The CDR3 extends over 15 amino acids. V dropped 0 bases and J dropped 8 bases, with 17 bases sitting between them. Germline CDR1 and CDR2: SGHRS and YFSETQ. The CDR3 nucleotides are TGCGCCAGCAGCTTGGTGGCCAAGGGGTTGTCGGGCTACACCTTC. It is translated as CASSLVAKGLSGYTF.

This clonotype was observed a few times. The chain uses TRBV18 and TRBJ1-3; D not certain. CDR3 size: 13 residues. With 6 bases removed from V and 0 bases from J, the gap between germline ends came to 6 bases. CDR1 and CDR2 from the germline V gene are KGHSH and LQKENI. This chain's CDR3 is CASSRDSGNTIYF. The CDR3 nucleotides read TGTGCCAGCTCCCGGGACTCTGGAAACACCATATATTTT.

The chain recombines TRBV7-2 with TRBJ2-3; 14 bases match TRBD2. Germline V gene sequence: CDR1 SGHTA, CDR2 FQGNSA. The CDR3 runs to 15 residues. J lost 9 bases, V lost 2 bases, and 4 bases had no gene match. CDR3 sequence (DNA): TGTGCCAGCAGCTTACGGACTAGCGGGGGGATCACGCAGTATTTT. It encodes CASSLRTSGGITQYF.

Only a few counts were recorded for this clonotype. This chain joins TRBV12-3 or TRBV12-4 and TRBJ2-7; 10 bases are a match to TRBD2. The CDR3 loop spans 14 amino acids. Trimming took 3 bases from V and 4 from J; bases not matched to a gene: 3. The CDR3 spells CASSFSGGRYEQYF. The DNA of the CDR3 is TGTGCCAGCAGTTTTAGCGGGGGGCGATACGAGCAGTACTTC.

The gene calls are TRBV29-1 and TRBJ1-1; 8 nucleotides agree with TRBD1. Germline CDR1 is SQVTM and CDR2 is ANQGSEA. The ends lost 3 bases at V and 3 bases at J; junction bases unmatched: 6. This CDR3 region has 14 residues. CDR3 sequence: CSVDPDRDDTEAFF. The CDR3 coding sequence is TGCAGCGTTGATCCGGACAGGGATGACACTGAAGCTTTCTTT.

The rearrangement links TRBV27 to TRBJ1-5, with 7 bases that match TRBD1. Per germline, CDR1 MNHEY and CDR2 SMNVEV (reference sequence). V dropped 2 bases and J dropped 3; count of bases not matched to a gene: 10. CDR3 length: 17 amino acids. CDR3: CASSLLSGTVYNQPQHF. The CDR3 bases are TGTGCCAGCAGTTTACTGTCCGGGACAGTTTACAATCAGCCCCAGCATTTT.

This chain uses TRBV5-1 with TRBJ2-2, with TRBD2 as a possible D gene (5 bases). Germline lookup yields CDR1 SGHRS and CDR2 YFSETQ. Trimming took off 2 bases at V and 5 bases at J, with 13 bases between the two ends. This CDR3 has 15 residues. Here the CDR3 reads CASSFARARTGELFF. The CDR3 DNA is TGCGCCAGCAGCTTTGCGAGGGCGCGGACCGGGGAGCTGTTTTTT.

V usage is TRBV4-3 and J usage is TRBJ1-2; D possibly corresponds to TRBD1 (6 bases). The CDR3 sequence is 15 residues long. V lost 0 bases to trimming and J lost 4 bases, with 12 bases between them. Germline V gives CDR1 LGHNA, CDR2 YSLEER. For the CDR3, the DNA is TGCGCCAGCAGCCAAGACCCACAGGGCCCCTATGGCTACACCTTC. As protein: CASSQDPQGPYGYTF.

This clonotype has a handful of counts. V gene TRBV27 combines with J gene TRBJ1-5; D uncertain. This CDR3 region has 14 residues. The ends were cut back, 5 bases at V and 0 bases at J, with 8 bases in the middle. Per the germline V gene, CDR1 is MNHEY and CDR2 is SMNVEV (reference sequence). CDR3 sequence: CASSPQVSNQPQHF. Here the CDR3 DNA reads TGTGCCAGCAGTCCCCAGGTTAGCAATCAGCCCCAGCATTTT.

This clonotype was counted ten times or more. The rearrangement joins TRBV5-1 to TRBJ1-6; TRBD1 is a possible D gene (6 bases). CDR3 length: 15 residues. Trimming pared 4 bases from V and 10 bases from J, leaving 18 bases between. Per the germline V gene, CDR1 is SGHRS and CDR2 is YFSETQ. The DNA of the CDR3 is TGCGCCAGCAGCCCACAGGGCCTGGGACAATCACCCCTCCACTTT. It translates to CASSPQGLGQSPLHF.

This clonotype was recorded a few times. The rearrangement joins TRBV6-1 to TRBJ2-7, with D unclear. The germline V gene has CDR1 MNHNS and CDR2 SASEGT. The CDR3 is made up of 14 amino acids. Trimming stripped 6 bases from V and 2 bases from J, with 14 bases between. The CDR3 sequence is CASREPGQTYEQYV. The CDR3 DNA is TGTGCCAGCAGGGAACCGGGCCAAACCTACGAGCAGTACGTC.

J is TRBJ1-1 and V is TRBV20-1, with D hard to call. This CDR3 has 13 residues. V lost 5 bases, J lost 1 base, and 11 bases lay in between. The germline CDR1 and CDR2 sequences are DFQATT and SNEGSKA (reference sequence). This CDR3 is CSAHVRWNTEAFF. CDR3 DNA sequence: TGCAGTGCTCATGTCAGGTGGAACACTGAAGCTTTCTTT.

There are a few counts of this clonotype. J is TRBJ1-1 and V is TRBV14; D perhaps matches TRBD1 (5 bases). Deletions cut 4 bases from V and 5 bases from J, with 14 bases between. CDR3 length: 14 amino acids. The germline V gene has CDR1 SGHDN and CDR2 FVKESK. CDR3 sequence: CASSPTWGGTEAFF. CDR3 bases: TGTGCCAGCAGCCCCACCTGGGGGGGGACTGAAGCTTTCTTT.

The genes are TRBV6-1 and TRBJ2-7; the match to TRBD1 covers 8 bases. V dropped 7 bases and J dropped 6; count of bases not matched to a gene: 8. Germline CDR1 MNHNS, CDR2 SASEGT. The CDR3 is 13 amino acids. CDR3 coding DNA: TGTGCCAGCACCTGGGACAGGTCGGGCGAGCAGTACTTC. Amino acid sequence: CASTWDRSGEQYF.

This clonotype showed up just a few times. This chain joins TRBV15 and TRBJ1-4, with D maybe TRBD1 (5 bases). Germline V CDR1 and CDR2: LNHNV, YYDKDF (reference sequence). CDR3 length: 14 amino acids. Trimming pared 8 bases from V and 1 base from J, leaving 11 bases between. The CDR3 loop reads CATQRGGTNEKLFF. The CDR3 region has the DNA TGTGCCACCCAGAGGGGTGGAACTAATGAAAAACTGTTTTTT.

The rearrangement links TRBV5-5 to TRBJ2-5; tentatively, D is TRBD1 or TRBD2 (5 bases each). CDR1 is SGHKS and CDR2 is YYEKEE in the germline V gene (reference sequence). V lost 6 bases to trimming and J lost 4 bases, with 16 bases between them. This CDR3 has 14 amino acids. The CDR3 region is CASTPSLGVETQYF. CDR3 nucleotide sequence: TGTGCCAGCACCCCGAGCCTGGGGGTAGAGACCCAGTACTTC.

The table lists this clonotype with a few counts. The chain carries TRBV30 and TRBJ1-1; D uncertain. The CDR3 contains 15 residues. Germline V gene data show CDR1 as GTSNPN and CDR2 as SVGIG (reference sequence). Deletions cut 0 bases from V and 1 base from J, with 12 bases between. The CDR3: CAWSVLYWGNTEAFF. The CDR3 DNA sequence: TGTGCCTGGAGTGTACTTTACTGGGGGAACACTGAAGCTTTCTTT. The entire variable domain, with the rest obtained from reference TRBV30 and TRBJ1-1, is as follows: SQTIHQWPATLVQPVGSPLSLECTVEGTSNPNLYWYRQAAGRGLQLLFYSVGIGQISSEVPQNLSASRPQDRQFILSSKKLLLSDSGFYLCAWSVLYWGNTEAFFGQGTRLTVV.

The J gene is TRBJ2-7, the V gene TRBV6-1; D gene unclear. Trimming took 7 bases from V and 3 from J, leaving 25 bases between them. CDR1 and CDR2 (germline): MNHNS, SASEGT. The CDR3 runs to 17 residues. CDR3 region: CASTRSLGIAAIYEQYF. The CDR3 region has the DNA TGTGCCAGCACTCGCAGTCTGGGGATAGCCGCCATCTACGAGCAGTACTTC.

The table lists this clonotype with a few counts. The chain combines TRBV3-1 with TRBJ1-1; D unresolved. Trimming pared 4 bases from V and 6 bases from J, leaving 12 bases between. The germline gives CDR1 LGHDT, CDR2 YNNKEL (reference sequence). The CDR3 covers 13 residues. Written as DNA, the CDR3 is TGTGCCAGCAGCCGAAGGCGGGGTCCTGAAGCTTTCTTT. It yields the protein CASSRRRGPEAFF.

In its sample, this clonotype was seen a few times. The chain recombines TRBV5-1 with TRBJ2-1, with 10 positions matching TRBD2. The length of the CDR3 is 15 residues. V was pared by 3 bases and J by 9 bases, with 9 bases of the junction left unmatched. Germline V lookup: CDR1 SGHRS, CDR2 YFSETQ. The CDR3 nucleotides are TGCGCCAGCAGCTGGCTAGCGGGGGAGTCGGGTGAGCAGTTCTTC. This gives the protein CASSWLAGESGEQFF.

The rearrangement uses TRBV29-1 and TRBJ2-2; 10 bases line up with TRBD1. The germline V gene has CDR1 SQVTM and CDR2 ANQGSEA. The CDR3 is made up of 16 amino acids. With V trimmed by 6 bases and J by 6 bases, 13 bases remained unmatched. For the CDR3, the DNA is TGCAGCGTCGCGGACAGGGGGGGCACGAGCGCCGGGGAGCTGTTTTTT. Residues: CSVADRGGTSAGELFF.

This clonotype was observed a handful of times. V and J are TRBV11-2 and TRBJ2-5; the D gene could be TRBD1 or TRBD2 (5 bases each). Germline assignment: CDR1 SGHAT and CDR2 FQNNGV. V lost 2 bases, J lost 9 bases, and 13 bases lay in between. The CDR3 sequence is 13 residues long. CDR3 sequence reads: CASSLWALGAQYF. The CDR3 coding sequence is TGTGCCAGCAGCTTATGGGCGTTGGGGGCCCAGTACTTC.

This clonotype was detected ten times or more. The chain employs TRBV9 and TRBJ2-1; possible D gene TRBD1, 5 bases. V was clipped by 0 bases and J by 8 bases, with 18 bases between them. This CDR3 spans 16 amino acids. Germline V gives CDR1 SGDLS, CDR2 YYNGEE. The CDR3 loop reads CASSVAAGRVVYEQFF. CDR3 nucleotide sequence: TGTGCCAGCAGCGTAGCGGCAGGGCGCGTTGTGTATGAGCAGTTCTTC.

The CDR3 sequence: CASSVPPDPDTQYF. In DNA, the CDR3 is TGTGCCAGCAGCGTACCCCCCGATCCAGATACGCAGTATTTT. This chain joins TRBV9 and TRBJ2-3; no definite D call. Trimming took off 1 base at V and 4 bases at J, with 10 bases between the two ends. Germline CDR1 SGDLS, CDR2 YYNGEE. The CDR3 has 14 residues.